One sample yielded the 14 T cell receptor beta chains listed below, sequenced in a study of T-cell reconstitution after alpha-beta-depleted transplantation in children. Preparation of the TCRbeta library involved a method that used unique molecular identifiers. Via MiXCR, TCRdb re-called the PCR reads, giving one row per CDR3 protein. The sample consists of roughly 790,000 distinct CDR3 sequences, approximately 15% of them appearing once. The specimen comprised PBMCs, mostly from graft donor cells, sampled 360 days after TCRalphabeta/CD19-depleted stem cell transplant. These receptors came from a male patient younger than 18 who had a stem cell transplant for acute lymphoblastic leukemia, so the T cells may come from the graft donor.

This clonotype was observed a few times. The chain joins TRBV5-1 to TRBJ2-3; the match to TRBD2 covers 7 bases. CDR1 and CDR2 (germline): SGHRS, YFSETQ. CDR3 length: 15 residues. V lost 0 bases to trimming and J lost 3 bases; unmatched junction nucleotides: 4. CDR3: CASSLVRENTDTQYF. CDR3 DNA: TGCGCCAGCAGCTTGGTGCGGGAGAATACAGATACGCAGTATTTT.

This clonotype showed up many times. This chain connects TRBV12-3 or TRBV12-4 to TRBJ2-1, with D perhaps given as TRBD1 or TRBD2 (6 bases each). The CDR3 spans 13 residues. V lost 6 bases and J 7 bases, leaving 13 bases between the germline ends. The DNA of the CDR3 is TGTGCCAGCAGCTCGGGGGCCAAGAATGAGCAGTTCTTC. Translating gives CASSSGAKNEQFF.

This clonotype has more than one count but fewer than ten. CDR3 nucleotide sequence: TGCGCCAGCACCCAAGCGGGAGGGAGCTCCTACAATGAGCAGTTCTTC. Amino acids: CASTQAGGSSYNEQFF. J is TRBJ2-1 and V is TRBV5-1; 10 bases map to TRBD2. The germline V gene has CDR1 SGHRS and CDR2 YFSETQ. Trimming took 6 bases from V and 0 from J; bases not matched to a gene: 6. CDR3 length: 16 residues. Full variable domain (rest looked up from reference TRBV5-1 and TRBJ2-1): KAGVTQTPRYLIKTRGQQVTLSCSPISGHRSVSWYQQTPGQGLQFLFEYFSETQRNKGNFPGRFSGRQFSNSRSEMNVSTLELGDSALYLCASTQAGGSSYNEQFFGPGTRLTVL.

A few counts support this clonotype. This sequence joins TRBV6-5 and TRBJ2-1; 9 bases match TRBD2. Per the germline V gene, CDR1 is MNHEY and CDR2 is SVGAGI. This CDR3 has 16 amino acids. V lost 0 bases to trimming and J lost 7 bases; unmatched junction nucleotides: 7. This chain's CDR3 is CASSYSLAGFGNEQFF. The CDR3 nucleotides read TGTGCCAGCAGTTACTCCCTAGCGGGATTTGGAAATGAGCAGTTCTTC.

Concerning this clonotype: One end of the junction varies from germline; a read error may be responsible. The V gene is TRBV29-1, the J gene TRBJ2-1; D unresolved. The CDR3 is 15 amino acids. Germline CDR1 and CDR2: SQVTM and ANQGSEA. The CDR3 region is CSVERTTSSYNVQFF. In DNA form, the CDR3 reads TGCAGCGTTGAAAGGACGACGAGCTCCTACAATGTGCAGTTCTTC.

The genes are TRBV12-3 or TRBV12-4 and TRBJ2-7; 10 nucleotides align to TRBD2. V dropped 4 bases and J dropped 0; count of bases not matched to a gene: 6. CDR3 size: 16 residues. For the CDR3, the DNA is TGTGCCAGCAGTTCGACAGCGGGAGGGTCCTCCTACGAGCAGTACTTC. As protein: CASSSTAGGSSYEQYF.

This clonotype showed up just a few times. The rearrangement links TRBV10-3 to TRBJ1-5; D is perhaps TRBD1 (5 bases). The CDR3 sequence is 15 residues long. V lost 5 bases, J lost 2 bases, and 13 bases lay in between. Germline assignment: CDR1 ENHRY and CDR2 SYGVKD. Here the CDR3 DNA reads TGTGCCATCAGTCCGGGAATGGGGGGCAATCAGCCCCAGCATTTT. Its translation: CAISPGMGGNQPQHF.

This sequence joins TRBV19 and TRBJ1-2; 8 bases align to TRBD1. This CDR3 has 12 residues. Germline CDR1 reads LNHDA; CDR2 reads SQIVND (reference sequence). Trimming removed 7 bases from V and 7 bases from J; junction bases left unmatched: 5. The CDR3 region has the DNA TGTGCCAGTACCGACAGGGGCTCTGGCTACACCTTC. Translation: CASTDRGSGYTF.

This clonotype has a handful of counts. This sequence joins TRBV7-8 and TRBJ1-4, with unresolved D. Germline V CDR1 and CDR2: SGHVS, FQNEAQ. There are 15 residues in the CDR3. V shed 8 bases and J shed 1 base, with 14 bases lying between them. CDR3 nucleotides: TGTGCCAGCGGCGGGCGGGAGAGAACTAATGAAAAACTGTTTTTT. Translating it yields CASGGRERTNEKLFF.

In its sample, this clonotype was seen a few times. The CDR3 spells CSPSGIRTDTQYF. The DNA for the CDR3 is TGCAGCCCTAGCGGGATCAGGACAGATACGCAGTATTTT. The chain links TRBV29-1 to TRBJ2-3; 9 nucleotides match TRBD2. CDR1 is SQVTM, CDR2 ANQGSEA, per germline. The CDR3 covers 13 residues. With 8 bases clipped from V and 3 bases from J, the junction kept 6 bases outside the gene matches.

This clonotype was recorded a few times. The CDR3 coding sequence is TGCGCCAGCAGCTTTGCCACAGGGGAGAAAAACATTCAGTACTTC. As protein: CASSFATGEKNIQYF. The genes are TRBV5-1 and TRBJ2-4; 7 nucleotides line up with TRBD1. Germline V gene data show CDR1 as SGHRS and CDR2 as YFSETQ. V lost 2 bases and J lost 4; bases outside the gene matches: 6. This CDR3 region has 15 residues.

This clonotype occurred many times. V usage is TRBV12-1 and J usage is TRBJ2-7; TRBD2 is the table's D call, not checked against the DNA. TRBV12-1 is recorded as a pseudogene. CDR3 length: 16 residues. The DNA of the CDR3 is TGTGCCAGCAGCCCCAAACTAGCGCCGGAGGCCTACGAGCAGTACTTC. Translating gives CASSPKLAPEAYEQYF.

V is TRBV7-8 and J is TRBJ2-7; 8 bases match TRBD2. The CDR3 extends over 14 amino acids. Unmatched junction bases numbered 12, after V lost 7 bases and J lost 7 bases. Germline CDR1 and CDR2: SGHVS and FQNEAQ. In DNA form, the CDR3 reads TGTGCCAGCATACCCGGGGGCTCTAGCGGGGAGCAGTACTTC. Its translation is CASIPGGSSGEQYF.

This clonotype turned up a few times. The CDR3 DNA reads TGTGCCAGCAGCCCGGGACAGGGGTCTACCGGGGAGCTGTTTTTT. As protein: CASSPGQGSTGELFF. The gene calls are TRBV7-2 and TRBJ2-2; 10 bases match TRBD1. Germline CDR1 is SGHTA and CDR2 is FQGNSA. The ends lost 5 bases at V and 5 bases at J; junction bases unmatched: 5. The length of the CDR3 is 15 residues.